This is a list of T cell receptor beta chains from one sample in a study of shared clonotypes between healthy human individuals. Method: immunoSEQ multiplex PCR; TCRdb's copy keeps in-frame clones and lacks some. The table records just over 2,000,000 clones, approximately 94% of them present only once. The specimen sequenced was naive CD8+ T cells sorted from blood. These receptors were collected from a man between 18 and 29 years old in good health. CDR3s include the opening cysteine and the closing phenylalanine or tryptophan. D genes are given only for firm matches. Size is stated for part of the rows, as once, few or many counts, or as a class when the clone is expanded.

size,J,D,V,DNA,CDR3
.,TRBJ2-1,.,TRBV27,TGTGCCAGCAGTTTGCGTAATTACTACAATGAGCAGTTCTTC,CASSLRNYYNEQFF
.,TRBJ2-6,.,TRBV14,TGTGCCAGCAGCAAGGAACCCGGGGCCAACGTCCTGACTTTC,CASSKEPGANVLTF
few,TRBJ2-7,.,TRBV9,TGTGCCAGCAGCGTAGGAGGGGGTGGCTACGAGCAGTACTTC,CASSVGGGGYEQYF
.,TRBJ2-7,.,TRBV30,TGTGCCTGGAGTGTGACCGGAGCGGGCTACGAGCAGTACTTC,CAWSVTGAGYEQYF
.,TRBJ1-4,.,TRBV7-8,TGTGCCAGCAGCTCCGGGGTCGGAACTAATGAAAAACTGTTTTTT,CASSSGVGTNEKLFF
once,TRBJ1-4,.,TRBV5-6,TGTGCCAGCAGCTTGGTGGGGGAGGGGACTAATGAAAAACTGTTTTTT,CASSLVGEGTNEKLFF
.,TRBJ2-7,TRBD2,TRBV6-1,TGTGCCAGCAGTGATCTGGGTCCTTTAGCGGGAGACGGGGAGCAGTACTTC,CASSDLGPLAGDGEQYF
.,TRBJ2-1,TRBD2,TRBV25-1,TGTGCCAGCAGTGTCCTAGCGGGGACCTACAATGAGCAGTTCTTC,CASSVLAGTYNEQFF
.,TRBJ2-5,.,TRBV7-9,TGTGCCAGCAGCCCCTCTAGCAATCAAGAGACCCAGTACTTC,CASSPSSNQETQYF
.,TRBJ2-7,TRBD2,TRBV10-3,TGTGCCATCTCCGAGACTAGCGATTCCTACGAGCAGTACTTC,CAISETSDSYEQYF
.,TRBJ1-2,.,TRBV4-1,TGCGCCAGCAGCCAACTGGGCGGCAGTAACTATGGCTACACCTTC,CASSQLGGSNYGYTF
once,TRBJ2-5,.,TRBV6-5,TGTGCCAGCAGTTACATGGGGGGCCGGGAGACCCAGTACTTC,CASSYMGGRETQYF
.,TRBJ2-1,.,TRBV27,TGTGCCAGCAGTTTAATACCTCCCGGACAGGCGGGGATTTACAATGAGCAGTTCTTC,CASSLIPPGQAGIYNEQFF
.,TRBJ2-1,.,TRBV7-3,TGTGCCAGCAGCTCCAGCGCCAGCAATGAGCAGTTCTTC,CASSSSASNEQFF
.,TRBJ2-2,.,TRBV13,TGTGCCAGCAGCTTGGCGAACACCGGGGAGCTGTTTTTT,CASSLANTGELFF
.,TRBJ1-6,TRBD1,TRBV27,TGTGCCAGCAGTTTAGAGGGGGCTAGGTCACCCCTCCACTTT,CASSLEGARSPLHF
once,TRBJ2-5,.,TRBV4-1,TGCGCCAGCAGCCTCCGGGACTGGGGCCAAGAGACCCAGTACTTC,CASSLRDWGQETQYF
.,TRBJ2-2,TRBD1,TRBV28,TGTGCCAGCAGTTCCGACAGGGGAGGCACCGGGGAGCTGTTTTTT,CASSSDRGGTGELFF
.,TRBJ2-5,TRBD1,TRBV9,TGTGCCAGCAGCGGAGCCGACAGGGGGGAGACCCAGTACTTC,CASSGADRGETQYF
.,TRBJ2-7,.,TRBV6-6,TGTGCCAGCAGTTACGGGGGCCACTTCTACTACGAGCAGTACTTC,CASSYGGHFYYEQYF
.,TRBJ2-3,.,TRBV6-1,TGTGCCAGCAGTGAAGCGCCAGGGAGCACAGATACGCAGTATTTT,CASSEAPGSTDTQYF
.,TRBJ1-2,.,TRBV27,TGTGCCAGCAGTTTATCGAGGGGACACCCAAGTGAGGACATCTATGGCTACACCTTC,CASSLSRGHPSEDIYGYTF
.,TRBJ2-7,TRBD2,TRBV19,TGTGCCAGTACTGGGGGGGAGTTTCCCTACGAGCAGTACTTC,CASTGGEFPYEQYF
.,TRBJ1-5,.,TRBV25-1,TGTGCCAGCAGTGCCGGGACAATCGGTTCCCAGCATTTT,CASSAGTIGSQHF
.,TRBJ1-1,.,TRBV19,TGTGCCAGTAGTATACAGGAGAACACTGAAGCTTTCTTT,CASSIQENTEAFF
once,TRBJ2-4,.,TRBV27,TGTGCCAGCAGAGAAGTCCAGGGGCCGGTAGCCAAAAACATTCAGTACTTC,CASREVQGPVAKNIQYF
.,TRBJ1-4,TRBD1,TRBV19,TGTGCCAGTAGTACGAGCAGGGGGGATAATGAAAAACTGTTTTTT,CASSTSRGDNEKLFF
.,TRBJ1-4,TRBD1,TRBV6-5,TGTGCCAGCAGTTACCGGGACAGGGGGCGCGGTGAAAAACTGTTTTTT,CASSYRDRGRGEKLFF
.,TRBJ2-7,.,TRBV2,TGTGCCAGCAGTGAAGCTAAGGCATATGCTCCCTACGAGCAGTACTTC,CASSEAKAYAPYEQYF
.,TRBJ2-7,TRBD1,TRBV28,TGTGCCAGCAGTTTTCGGGACAGAATCTCCTACGAGCAGTACTTC,CASSFRDRISYEQYF
.,TRBJ2-4,TRBD1,TRBV6-1,TGTGCCAGCCCCGACAGGGGTAAAAACATTCAGTACTTC,CASPDRGKNIQYF
.,TRBJ1-5,.,TRBV2,TGTGCCAGCAGTGTAGACGACATCAATCAGCCCCAGCATTTT,CASSVDDINQPQHF
once,TRBJ1-5,TRBD1,TRBV27,TGTGCCAGCAGTTTGTTGGGACAGGTAAATCAGCCCCAGCATTTT,CASSLLGQVNQPQHF
.,TRBJ2-3,.,TRBV5-1,TGCGCCAGCAGCTTGGGCCTAGATTCAGATACGCAGTATTTT,CASSLGLDSDTQYF
few,TRBJ1-2,.,TRBV7-2,TGTGCCAGCAGCTTAGGTGGGTCTGGCTATGGCTACACCTTC,CASSLGGSGYGYTF
.,TRBJ2-5,TRBD1,TRBV5-1,TGCGCCAGCAGCCTAGGGACAGCCTACCAAGAGACCCAGTACTTC,CASSLGTAYQETQYF
.,TRBJ1-1,TRBD1,TRBV6-1,TGTGCCAGCAGTGCGGGACAGGGAATAAACACTGAAGCTTTCTTT,CASSAGQGINTEAFF
.,TRBJ2-7,TRBD2,TRBV10-1,TGCGCCAGCAGTGAGCCCGGCGGGAGCTACGAGCAGTACTTC,CASSEPGGSYEQYF
.,TRBJ2-7,TRBD1,TRBV27,TGTGCCAGCAGTTTATTGGGACAGGGGGCCAACGAGCAGTACTTC,CASSLLGQGANEQYF
.,TRBJ2-7,TRBD1,TRBV6-6,TGTGCCAGCAGTAACCGGGACAGCTCCTACGAGCAGTACTTC,CASSNRDSSYEQYF